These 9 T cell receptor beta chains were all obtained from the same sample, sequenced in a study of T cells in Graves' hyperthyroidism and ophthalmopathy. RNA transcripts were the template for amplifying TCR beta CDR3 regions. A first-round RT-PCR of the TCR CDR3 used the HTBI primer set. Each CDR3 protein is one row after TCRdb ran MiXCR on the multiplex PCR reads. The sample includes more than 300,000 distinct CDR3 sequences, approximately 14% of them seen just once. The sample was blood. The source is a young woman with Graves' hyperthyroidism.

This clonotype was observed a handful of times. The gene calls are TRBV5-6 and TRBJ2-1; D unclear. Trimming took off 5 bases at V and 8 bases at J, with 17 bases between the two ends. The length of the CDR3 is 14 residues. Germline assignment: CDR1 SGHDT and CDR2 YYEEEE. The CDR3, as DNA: TGTGCCAGCAGTTCCCCGTTAGTGGGCGATGAGCAGTTCTTC. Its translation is CASSSPLVGDEQFF. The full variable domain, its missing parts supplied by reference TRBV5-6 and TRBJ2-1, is DAGVTQSPTHLIKTRGQQVTLRCSPKSGHDTVSWYQQALGQGPQFIFQYYEEEERQRGNFPDRFSGHQFPNYSSELNVNALLLGDSALYLCASSSPLVGDEQFFGPGTRLTVL.

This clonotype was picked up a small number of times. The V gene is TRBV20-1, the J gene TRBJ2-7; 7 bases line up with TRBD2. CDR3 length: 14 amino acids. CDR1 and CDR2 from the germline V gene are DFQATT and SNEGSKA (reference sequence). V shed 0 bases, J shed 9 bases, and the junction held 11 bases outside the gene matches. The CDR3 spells CSARDQRGAFGQYF. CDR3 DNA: TGCAGTGCTAGAGATCAGCGGGGCGCCTTCGGGCAGTACTTC.

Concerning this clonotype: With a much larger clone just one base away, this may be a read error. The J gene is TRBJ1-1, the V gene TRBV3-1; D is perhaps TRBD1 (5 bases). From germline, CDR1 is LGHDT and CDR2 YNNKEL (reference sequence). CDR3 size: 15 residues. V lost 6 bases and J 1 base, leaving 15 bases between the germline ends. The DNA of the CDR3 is TGTGCCAGCAGTCGAGAAGGGGCAGCGAACACTGAAGCTTTCTTT. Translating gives CASSREGAANTEAFF.

This chain's CDR3 is CASSLGSLSGTSTDTQYF. As DNA, the CDR3 is TGTGCCAGCAGCTTAGGGTCCCTTAGCGGGACTAGCACAGATACGCAGTATTTT. The V gene is TRBV7-9, the J gene TRBJ2-3, with TRBD2 matching over 8 bases. V trimming: 1 base; J trimming: 0 bases; junction bases outside the gene matches: 9. This CDR3 has 18 amino acids. The germline gives CDR1 SEHNR, CDR2 FQNEAQ (reference sequence).

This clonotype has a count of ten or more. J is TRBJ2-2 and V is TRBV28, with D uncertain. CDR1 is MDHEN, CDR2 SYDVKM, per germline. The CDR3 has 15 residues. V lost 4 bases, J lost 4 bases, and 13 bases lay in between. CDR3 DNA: TGTGCCAGCAGTTCCGGGTCGTCTGGCACCGGGGAGCTGTTTTTT. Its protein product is CASSSGSSGTGELFF. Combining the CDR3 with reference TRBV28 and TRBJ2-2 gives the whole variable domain DVKVTQSSRYLVKRTGEKVFLECVQDMDHENMFWYRQDPGLGLRLIYFSYDVKMKEKGDIPEGYSVSREKKERFSLILESASTNQTSMYLCASSSGSSGTGELFFGEGSRLTVL.

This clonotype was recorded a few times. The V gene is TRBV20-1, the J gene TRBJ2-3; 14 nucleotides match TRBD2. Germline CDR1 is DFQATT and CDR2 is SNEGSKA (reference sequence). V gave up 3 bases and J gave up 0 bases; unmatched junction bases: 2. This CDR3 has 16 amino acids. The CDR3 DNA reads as TGCAGTGCTAGGGGACTAGCGGGAGTGAGCACAGATACGCAGTATTTT. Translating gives CSARGLAGVSTDTQYF.

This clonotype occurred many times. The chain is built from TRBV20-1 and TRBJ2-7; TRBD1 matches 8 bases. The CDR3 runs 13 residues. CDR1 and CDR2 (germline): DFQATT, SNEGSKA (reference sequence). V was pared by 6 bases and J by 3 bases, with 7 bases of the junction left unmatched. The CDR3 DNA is TGCAGTGCCGGACAGGGTGGGGACTACGAGCAGTACTTC. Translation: CSAGQGGDYEQYF.

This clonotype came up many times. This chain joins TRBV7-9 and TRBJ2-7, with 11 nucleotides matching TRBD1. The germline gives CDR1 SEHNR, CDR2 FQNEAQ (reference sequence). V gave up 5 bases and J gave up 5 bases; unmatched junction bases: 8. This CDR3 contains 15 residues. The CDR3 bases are TGTGCCAGCAGCCGTGGGACAGGGGGACCCCACGAGCAGTACTTC. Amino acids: CASSRGTGGPHEQYF. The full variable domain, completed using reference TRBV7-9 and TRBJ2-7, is DTGVSQNPRHKITKRGQNVTFRCDPISEHNRLYWYRQTLGQGPEFLTYFQNEAQLEKSRLLSDRFSAERPKGSFSTLEIQRTEQGDSAMYLCASSRGTGGPHEQYFGPGTRLTVT.

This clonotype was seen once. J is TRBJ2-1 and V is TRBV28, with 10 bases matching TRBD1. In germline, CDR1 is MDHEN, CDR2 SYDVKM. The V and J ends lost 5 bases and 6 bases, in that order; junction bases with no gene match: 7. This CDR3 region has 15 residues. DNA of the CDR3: TGTGCCAGCAGTCCGCCGGACAGGGGGGGCAATGAGCAGTTCTTC. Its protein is CASSPPDRGGNEQFF.